Each of the 15 T cell receptor beta chains below was sequenced from the same sample in a study of blood T cell repertoires in COVID-19. Method: immunoSEQ multiplex PCR; TCRdb's copy keeps in-frame clones and lacks some. The sample holds about 280,000 clones; approximately 85% are singletons and the top ten take approximately 5.1%. Sequenced input: peripheral blood. These receptors came from a man aged 50-59 years with active or convalescent COVID-19.

The CDR3 loop reads CASSPGTPPDQPQHF. In DNA form, the CDR3 reads TGCGCCAGCAGCCCCGGGACTCCCCCAGATCAGCCCCAGCATTTT. The chain is built from TRBV5-1 and TRBJ1-5; weak D call: TRBD1 (5 bases). The V end lost 4 bases, the J end lost 5 bases, and 16 bases lay between the germline ends. This CDR3 is built from 15 residues. CDR1 is SGHRS and CDR2 is YFSETQ in the germline V gene.

The rearrangement links TRBV6-6 to TRBJ2-2; 8 bases line up with TRBD2. Trimming cost V 5 bases and J 8 bases; bases outside gene matches: 10. The CDR3 is 15 amino acids. CDR1 MNHNY and CDR2 SVGAGI come from the germline V gene (reference sequence). CDR3 protein: CASSRSLAEIGELFF. Here the CDR3 DNA reads TGTGCCAGCAGTCGTTCACTAGCGGAGATTGGGGAGCTGTTTTTT.

V usage is TRBV3-1 (or the pseudogene TRBV3-2) and J usage is TRBJ2-1, with D perhaps TRBD2 (6 bases). Germline-derived CDR1 and CDR2 are LGHDT and YNNKEL (reference sequence). Trimming took off 5 bases at V and 4 bases at J, with 18 bases between the two ends. The CDR3 length is 16 residues. CDR3 coding DNA: TGTGCCAGCAGCACCCATGGGGCGGGACGTTACAATGAGCAGTTCTTC. Residues: CASSTHGAGRYNEQFF.

This clone has only a few counts. Written as DNA, the CDR3 is TGTGCCAGCAGCGTTGCATCAGGGGGCACTGAAGCTTTCTTT. Its protein is CASSVASGGTEAFF. V gene TRBV5-5 combines with J gene TRBJ1-1; 7 bases are a match to TRBD1. The CDR3 contains 14 residues. Looked up from germline, CDR1 is SGHKS and CDR2 is YYEKEE (reference sequence). V trimming: 4 bases; J trimming: 4 bases; junction bases outside the gene matches: 7.

This sequence joins TRBV5-8 and TRBJ2-7; D might be TRBD1 (7 bases). This CDR3 is 14 amino acids long. CDR1 is SGHTS, CDR2 YDEGEE, per germline. Deletions cut 4 bases from V and 4 bases from J, with 15 bases between. The CDR3 region is CASSPRRGQYEQYF. The CDR3 nucleotides are TGTGCCAGCAGCCCAAGGAGGGGGCAGTACGAGCAGTACTTC.

V usage is TRBV9 and J usage is TRBJ2-7; 9 nucleotides line up with TRBD1. Germline V lookup: CDR1 SGDLS, CDR2 YYNGEE. After removal of 1 base from V and 4 bases from J, the junction contained 6 bases not matched to a gene. The CDR3 has 15 amino acids. DNA of the CDR3: TGTGCCAGCAGCGTAAGCGGACAGGGGTCGTACGAGCAGTACTTC. This encodes CASSVSGQGSYEQYF.

This clone was observed a handful of times. The chain carries TRBV7-2 and TRBJ2-7, with TRBD2 matching 7 bases. Germline V CDR1 and CDR2: SGHTA, FQGNSA. CDR3 length: 16 residues. V shed 1 base, J shed 6 bases, and the junction held 12 bases outside the gene matches. CDR3 in amino acids: CASSLVVWEGQGEQYF. CDR3 nucleotides: TGTGCCAGCAGCTTAGTGGTGTGGGAGGGCCAAGGCGAGCAGTACTTC.

The CDR3 here is CASSVDPAGGYYEQYF. In nucleotides, the CDR3 is TGTGCCAGCAGCGTAGATCCAGCGGGAGGGTACTACGAGCAGTACTTC. The J gene is TRBJ2-7, the V gene TRBV9; 10 bases line up with TRBD2. The CDR3 runs 16 residues. Losses at the gene ends were 0 bases for V and 3 bases for J; bases not matched to a gene: 6. The V gene's germline CDR1 is SGDLS and CDR2 YYNGEE.

This clone has only a few counts. The gene calls are TRBV30 and TRBJ1-2; 9 bases are a match to TRBD1. The length of the CDR3 is 14 residues. Germline-derived CDR1 and CDR2 are GTSNPN and SVGIG (reference sequence). With 2 bases clipped from V and 3 bases from J, the junction kept 4 bases outside the gene matches. DNA for the CDR3: TGTGCCTGGAGTACAACAGGGGGCTACTATGGCTACACCTTC. This encodes CAWSTTGGYYGYTF.

The chain's CDR3 is CASSLESGNTIYF. Written as DNA, the CDR3 is TGTGCCAGTAGTCTGGAGTCTGGAAACACCATATATTTT. The V gene is TRBV19, the J gene TRBJ1-3; D gene ambiguous. The CDR3 runs to 13 residues. The V gene lost 5 bases and the J gene lost 1 base, with 6 bases spanning the gap. Germline V CDR1 and CDR2: LNHDA, SQIVND (reference sequence).

This clone is a singleton in its sample. V gene TRBV2 combines with J gene TRBJ2-1, with a weak D call TRBD2 (6 bases). Germline lookup yields CDR1 SNHLY and CDR2 FYNNEI. V was trimmed by 5 bases and J by 6 bases, leaving 17 bases between them. The CDR3 sequence is 15 residues long. In nucleotides, the CDR3 is TGTGCCAGCAGTCGGTCCGGGGGTAGCGTCAATGAGCAGTTCTTC. Amino acids: CASSRSGGSVNEQFF.

The chain combines TRBV30 with TRBJ2-1; D is possibly TRBD2 (5 bases). V was cut by 3 bases and J by 4 bases, with 25 bases left in between. CDR3 length equals 18 residues. Per germline, CDR1 GTSNPN and CDR2 SVGIG (reference sequence). CDR3 amino acids: CAWRARVGTGNIYNEQFF. DNA for the CDR3: TGTGCCTGGAGAGCGAGAGTCGGTACGGGAAATATATACAATGAGCAGTTCTTC.

This clone has just one count. This sequence joins TRBV7-9 and TRBJ2-2, with 8 bases matching TRBD1. Germline V lookup: CDR1 SEHNR, CDR2 FQNEAQ (reference sequence). CDR3 length: 16 residues. V shed 5 bases, J shed 6 bases, and the junction held 11 bases outside the gene matches. CDR3: CASSRQGRLLAGELFF. As DNA, the CDR3 is TGTGCCAGCAGCAGACAGGGGCGCCTTCTGGCCGGGGAGCTGTTTTTT.

V is TRBV12-2 and J is TRBJ1-3; the tabulated D call, TRBD1, remains unverified against the DNA. TRBV12-2 is deemed a pseudogene. The CDR3 is 15 residues long. In DNA, the CDR3 is TGTGCAAGTCGCTCCCCCGTCCCTCCAGGGGAGACCATATATTTT. Its protein product is CASRSPVPPGETIYF.

This clone came up once. The chain employs TRBV3-1 (or the pseudogene TRBV3-2) and TRBJ1-2, with 7 bases aligning to TRBD1. The CDR3 is 15 amino acids. Trimming took 5 bases from V and 4 from J; bases not matched to a gene: 10. CDR1 and CDR2 from the germline V gene are LGHDT and YNNKEL (reference sequence). CDR3 sequence reads: CASSESWDSLYGYTF. The DNA of the CDR3 is TGTGCCAGCAGCGAGAGTTGGGACAGCCTCTATGGCTACACCTTC.